These 9 T cell receptor beta chains came from one sample sequenced in a study of blood T cell repertoires in COVID-19. Assay: immunoSEQ multiplex PCR; the TCRdb copy retains only in-frame clones and omits some. The table has about 57,000 clones, roughly 90% seen once; the top ten hold around 23%. The sample comprised peripheral blood. The receptors shown here come from a woman of 80 years or more with COVID-19, enrolled during active disease.

This chain joins TRBV19 and TRBJ2-5; 10 bases match TRBD1. CDR3 size: 13 residues. Unmatched junction bases numbered 5, after V lost 8 bases and J lost 5 bases. Germline CDR1 reads LNHDA; CDR2 reads SQIVND (reference sequence). The CDR3 spells CASGQGDGETQYF. The DNA for the CDR3 is TGTGCCAGTGGACAGGGGGATGGGGAGACCCAGTACTTC.

This rearrangement joins TRBV4-2 to TRBJ1-1, with 8 bases lining up with TRBD1. Germline V gene data show CDR1 as LGHNA and CDR2 as YNFKEQ. The CDR3 is 15 amino acids. The ends lost 0 bases at V and 4 bases at J; junction bases unmatched: 4. The CDR3 DNA sequence: TGTGCCAGCAGCCAAGATCCACAGGGGGGCACTGAAGCTTTCTTT. This codes for CASSQDPQGGTEAFF.

This clone was found once. This rearrangement joins TRBV6-6 to TRBJ2-2, with a weak D call TRBD1 (5 bases). Trimming removed 2 bases at V and 4 bases at J, with 11 bases between. This CDR3 comprises 15 residues. Germline CDR1 reads MNHNY; CDR2 reads SVGAGI (reference sequence). As DNA, the CDR3 is TGTGCCAGCAGTTACCCCGCAGGGATCACCGGGGAGCTGTTTTTT. Translation: CASSYPAGITGELFF.

The chain couples TRBV6-5 to TRBJ2-2; TRBD2 matches 7 bases. CDR1 is MNHEY, CDR2 SVGAGI, per germline. V trimming: 0 bases; J trimming: 7 bases; junction bases outside the gene matches: 8. The CDR3 runs to 16 residues. The CDR3 is CASSYSGTNWGGELFF. In DNA, the CDR3 is TGTGCCAGCAGTTACTCGGGGACTAATTGGGGCGGGGAGCTGTTTTTT.

The chain couples TRBV14 to TRBJ2-7; D is possibly TRBD1 (5 bases). The CDR3 is 15 amino acids. CDR1 and CDR2 from the germline V gene are SGHDN and FVKESK. The V and J ends lost 4 bases and 4 bases respectively, with 17 bases between them. In DNA, the CDR3 is TGTGCCAGCAGCCCCGGAAGTAGGGGTTCTTACGAGCAGTACTTC. Its protein product is CASSPGSRGSYEQYF.

The chain joins TRBV5-5 to TRBJ2-7; 10 nucleotides line up with TRBD2. The V gene end was trimmed by 0 bases and the J gene end by 3 bases; junction bases not matched to a gene: 3. CDR1 and CDR2 (germline): SGHKS, YYEKEE (reference sequence). The CDR3 has 15 amino acids. The CDR3 region has the DNA TGTGCCAGCAGCTTGGCTAGCGGGGGACTCTACGAGCAGTACTTC. Translated: CASSLASGGLYEQYF.

The rearrangement uses TRBV4-2 and TRBJ2-7, with a tentative D call TRBD1 (6 bases). V dropped 4 bases and J dropped 5 bases, with 15 bases sitting between them. CDR1 is LGHNA, CDR2 YNFKEQ, per germline. The length of the CDR3 is 14 residues. CDR3 sequence reads: CASSRDQGIDEQYF. CDR3 in DNA: TGTGCCAGCAGCCGGGACCAGGGGATCGACGAGCAGTACTTC.

The rearrangement joins TRBV28 to TRBJ1-4; no definite D call. Deletions cut 4 bases from V and 5 bases from J, with 11 bases between. This CDR3 contains 14 residues. Germline V gene lookup returns CDR1 MDHEN and CDR2 SYDVKM. This chain's CDR3 is CASSSTGSNEKLFF. The CDR3 nucleotides read TGTGCCAGCAGTTCTACCGGGTCAAATGAAAAACTGTTTTTT.

This clone was found once. The chain couples TRBV5-1 to TRBJ2-3, with D perhaps matching TRBD2 (5 bases). CDR3 length equals 15 residues. V shed 4 bases and J shed 2 bases, with 14 bases lying between them. Germline V gene lookup returns CDR1 SGHRS and CDR2 YFSETQ. The CDR3 region is CASSMSGINTDTQYF. In DNA form, the CDR3 reads TGCGCCAGCAGCATGTCGGGGATCAACACAGATACGCAGTATTTT.